This TCR beta chain was found in a study of shared clonotypes between healthy human individuals. The CDR3 sequence is 13 residues long. The germline V and J ends were trimmed by 6 bases and 6 bases, with 11 bases remaining between them. Germline CDR1 and CDR2: MDHEN and SYDVKM. The donors, all of them Caucasian adults, lived in Nashville, Tennessee. The replicate PCRs on unsorted PBMC were given 250 to 300 ng DNA, which is 25,000 to 35,000 T cell genomes. The assay was immunoSEQ multiplex PCR, and TCRdb's table has in-frame clones only and misses some. The sample has fewer than 650,000 clones, around three quarters seen once.

This clonotype was sampled from a woman aged 40 to 50 in good health. Some clones in this sample may be carry-over from other donors' samples. V and J are TRBV28 and TRBJ2-2; perhaps TRBD2 as D (6 bases). The specimen sequenced was PBMCs. CDR3 in amino acids: CASRKSGAGELFF. The CDR3, as DNA: TGTGCCAGCAGGAAGTCGGGGGCCGGGGAGCTGTTTTTT.